This T cell receptor (beta chain) was observed in a study of control samples from healthy donors and cancer patients. V lost 6 bases to trimming and J lost 9 bases; unmatched junction nucleotides: 9. Per the germline V gene, CDR1 is SQVTM and CDR2 is ANQGSEA. The CDR3 is made up of 13 amino acids. This table comes from immunoSEQ multiplex PCR, and its TCRdb copy is limited to in-frame clones, with some not included. The sample contains 130,000 or so clones, 80% to 95% of which appear only once. This chain links TRBV29-1 with TRBJ1-1, with 11 bases fitting TRBD1. Sequencing was carried out using blood. The clonotype originates from a man between 40 and 49 years old in good health. CDR3 nucleotide sequence: TGCAGCGTCGACTTGGGACAGGGGGAGCAAGCTTTCTTT. Residues: CSVDLGQGEQAFF.